This TCR beta chain was sequenced in a study of cytomegalovirus exposure and HLA in healthy donors. The study ran its PCR with 60 Vbeta and 13 Jbeta primers. The method was immunoSEQ multiplex PCR; TCRdb's version includes in-frame clones alone and lacks a portion of them. Found here are 210,000 or so clones, approximately 88% of them singletons; the top ten hold roughly 0.75%. Source material: PBMCs. The receptor was derived from a boy under 10 years old in good health and CMV-seronegative.

The CDR3 here is CASSSPDRERQDGYTF. Written as DNA, the CDR3 is TGTGCCAGCAGCTCTCCGGACAGGGAGCGGCAGGATGGCTACACCTTC. The V and J genes are TRBV11-2 and TRBJ1-2; the match to TRBD1 covers 8 bases. Germline V gene data show CDR1 as SGHAT and CDR2 as FQNNGV. The V and J ends lost 4 bases and 6 bases, in that order; junction bases with no gene match: 13. The length of the CDR3 is 16 residues.